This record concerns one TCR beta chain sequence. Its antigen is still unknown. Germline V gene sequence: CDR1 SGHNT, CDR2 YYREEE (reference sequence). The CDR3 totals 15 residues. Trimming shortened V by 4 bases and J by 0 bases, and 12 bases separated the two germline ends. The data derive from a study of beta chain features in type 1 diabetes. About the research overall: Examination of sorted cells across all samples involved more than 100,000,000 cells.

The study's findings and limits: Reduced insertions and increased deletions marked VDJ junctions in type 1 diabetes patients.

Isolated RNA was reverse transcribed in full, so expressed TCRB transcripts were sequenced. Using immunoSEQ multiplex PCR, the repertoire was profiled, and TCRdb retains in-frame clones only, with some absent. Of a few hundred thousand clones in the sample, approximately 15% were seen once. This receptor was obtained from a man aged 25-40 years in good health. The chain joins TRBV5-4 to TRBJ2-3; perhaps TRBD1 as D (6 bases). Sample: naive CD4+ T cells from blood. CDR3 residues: CASSEPRGSTDTQYF. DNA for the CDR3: TGTGCCAGCAGCGAACCTAGGGGGAGCACAGATACGCAGTATTTT.